This passage covers 25 T cell receptor beta chains from one sample sequenced in a study of blood T cell repertoires in COVID-19 (dated by TCRdb to 2020 to 2022). The protocol used for the library was the immunoSEQ multiplex PCR assay. TCRdb provides this immuneACCESS table in a form limited to in-frame rearrangements. Some clones are lacking; in checked studies, under half of them reflect an unresolved V gene, and why the rest are absent is not known. In all, the sample holds about 190,000 clones, and less than 85% of those were seen once. 3.2% of the sample belongs to the ten largest clones. The sample was PBMCs or T cells enriched from blood (not recorded which). The receptors here all came from a woman younger than 45 who had recovered from COVID-19.

V gene TRBV2 combines with J gene TRBJ2-2; D call uncertain. The CDR3 covers 13 residues. From germline, CDR1 is SNHLY and CDR2 FYNNEI. The ends were cut back, 6 bases at V and 7 bases at J, with 12 bases in the middle. CDR3 amino acids: CASSTMGIGELFF. CDR3 bases: TGTGCCAGCAGCACTATGGGTATCGGGGAGCTGTTTTTT.

This chain joins TRBV23-1 and TRBJ2-2; TRBD2 aligns across 7 bases. TRBV23-1 is sorted into the ORF group, with uncertain function. The length of the CDR3 is 17 residues. The ends lost 3 bases at V and 3 bases at J; junction bases unmatched: 10. As DNA, the CDR3 is TGCGCCAGCAGTCAGCGCCAGGGAGGGGTAGACACCGGGGAGCTGTTTTTT. It encodes CASSQRQGGVDTGELFF.

The chain combines TRBV7-8 with TRBJ1-1; maybe TRBD1 (6 bases). Trimming removed 5 bases from V and 5 bases from J, with 18 bases in between. This CDR3 contains 15 residues. CDR1 is SGHVS, CDR2 FQNEAQ, per germline. CDR3 sequence: CASSPPLGAHTEAFF. In DNA form, the CDR3 reads TGTGCCAGCAGCCCTCCTTTGGGGGCGCATACTGAAGCTTTCTTT.

The rearrangement joins TRBV5-1 to TRBJ2-1; possibly TRBD2 for D (5 bases). Germline CDR1 is SGHRS and CDR2 is YFSETQ. V was pared by 6 bases and J by 5 bases, with 15 bases between. CDR3 length: 14 amino acids. CDR3 sequence: CASKRGRLNNEQFF. The CDR3 DNA sequence: TGCGCCAGCAAACGAGGGCGGCTTAACAATGAGCAGTTCTTC.

The chain links TRBV5-1 to TRBJ1-1; D may be TRBD1 (5 bases). Trimming cost V 0 bases and J 5 bases, with 14 bases left between them. Germline values: CDR1 SGHRS, CDR2 YFSETQ. This CDR3 comprises 15 residues. The CDR3 nucleotides are TGCGCCAGCAGCTTGGCCCCGACACCAGGGACTGAAGCTTTCTTT. Encoded protein: CASSLAPTPGTEAFF.

The chain joins TRBV11-1 to TRBJ2-7; D remains unclear. The CDR3 extends over 14 amino acids. Germline lookup yields CDR1 SGHAT and CDR2 FQDESV (reference sequence). The V end lost 5 bases, the J end lost 5 bases, and 16 bases lay between the germline ends. The CDR3 region has the DNA TGTGCCAGCAGCCCTCGACCCGTTGAGGACGAGCAGTACTTC. Its translation is CASSPRPVEDEQYF.

This chain joins TRBV2 and TRBJ1-2; TRBD1 matches at 9 bases. The CDR3 is 12 amino acids. CDR1 and CDR2 (germline): SNHLY, FYNNEI. V trimming: 6 bases; J trimming: 8 bases; junction bases outside the gene matches: 4. The CDR3 bases are TGTGCCAGCAGACAGGGGGCGCGAGGCTACACCTTC. Its protein product is CASRQGARGYTF.

The rearrangement uses TRBV28 and TRBJ2-5, with 7 bases lining up with TRBD2. V was pared by 5 bases and J by 1 base, with 10 bases of the junction left unmatched. Looked up from germline, CDR1 is MDHEN and CDR2 is SYDVKM. The CDR3 runs to 16 residues. In nucleotides, the CDR3 is TGTGCCAGCAGTCCCCCGGGAGCGGGGATCCAAGAGACCCAGTACTTC. It codes for CASSPPGAGIQETQYF.

The gene calls are TRBV19 and TRBJ2-2; 9 bases match TRBD1. The V and J ends lost 5 bases and 5 bases, in that order; junction bases with no gene match: 6. The CDR3 covers 15 residues. Germline values: CDR1 LNHDA, CDR2 SQIVND (reference sequence). The CDR3 sequence is CASSVGTGRTGELFF. In DNA form, the CDR3 reads TGTGCCAGTAGTGTTGGGACAGGGAGGACCGGGGAGCTGTTTTTT.

The CDR3 DNA sequence: TGTGCCAGCAGTCCCTTAGGGACAGGGGTTCAGCCCCAGCATTTT. Amino acids: CASSPLGTGVQPQHF. V is TRBV7-9 and J is TRBJ1-5; 10 positions agree with TRBD1. The CDR3 extends over 15 amino acids. V dropped 6 bases and J dropped 6; count of bases not matched to a gene: 8. Germline loops: CDR1 SEHNR, CDR2 FQNEAQ (reference sequence).

This chain joins TRBV9 and TRBJ1-4, with D possibly TRBD1 on 6 matching bases. Between the trimmed V and J ends, which lost 0 bases and 2 bases, there was a span of 14 bases. The CDR3 covers 17 residues. Germline CDR1 SGDLS, CDR2 YYNGEE. The CDR3 loop reads CASSVVGGQFTNEKLFF. The CDR3 DNA follows: TGTGCCAGCAGCGTAGTCGGGGGGCAGTTTACTAATGAAAAACTGTTTTTT.

The chain couples TRBV20-1 to TRBJ2-1; 7 bases are shared with TRBD2. The CDR3 loop spans 11 amino acids. CDR1 and CDR2 (germline): DFQATT, SNEGSKA (reference sequence). CDR3 loop: CGGDYYNEQFF. In nucleotides, the CDR3 is TGCGGGGGGGACTATTACAATGAGCAGTTCTTC.

V gene TRBV27 combines with J gene TRBJ2-1; the D is unclear. This CDR3 is built from 13 residues. The V gene's germline CDR1 is MNHEY and CDR2 SMNVEV (reference sequence). V lost 6 bases and J lost 2, with 8 bases in between. The CDR3 spells CASSSPPYNEQFF. The CDR3 region has the DNA TGTGCCAGCAGCTCCCCCCCCTACAATGAGCAGTTCTTC.

The chain has TRBV2 and TRBJ1-1; 8 nucleotides line up with TRBD1. V shed 8 bases and J 5 bases; nucleotides not matched to a gene: 10. The CDR3 covers 14 residues. CDR1 and CDR2 from the germline V gene are SNHLY and FYNNEI. CDR3 DNA: TGTGCCAGCTCTCCTACAGGGGGTTATACTGAAGCTTTCTTT. Its translation: CASSPTGGYTEAFF. Supplemented by reference TRBV2 and TRBJ1-1, the full variable domain reads EPEVTQTPSHQVTQMGQEVILRCVPISNHLYFYWYRQILGQKVEFLVSFYNNEISEKSEIFDDQFSVERPDGSNFTLKIRSTKLEDSAMYFCASSPTGGYTEAFFGQGTRLTVV.

The gene calls are TRBV3-1 (or the pseudogene TRBV3-2) and TRBJ1-5, with 7 bases fitting TRBD1. The CDR3 is 16 amino acids. Germline trimming cut 4 bases from V and 2 bases from J; bases unmatched to any gene: 8. Germline V lookup: CDR1 LGHDT, CDR2 YNNKEL (reference sequence). CDR3 region: CASSPWTGMGNQPQHF. The CDR3 DNA is TGTGCCAGCAGCCCCTGGACAGGAATGGGCAATCAGCCCCAGCATTTT.

This clone was seen only once. This rearrangement joins TRBV28 to TRBJ1-4; the match to TRBD1 covers 8 bases. Trimming at V came to 5 bases and at J to 4 bases, leaving 6 bases not matched to a gene. Germline-derived CDR1 and CDR2 are MDHEN and SYDVKM. The CDR3 totals 15 residues. The CDR3 DNA reads as TGTGCCAGCAGTACGACAGGGGTTGATAATGAAAAACTGTTTTTT. As protein: CASSTTGVDNEKLFF.

V usage is TRBV6-1 and J usage is TRBJ2-3, with TRBD2 matching over 9 bases. The CDR3 has 16 residues. Germline assignment: CDR1 MNHNS and CDR2 SASEGT. V lost 4 bases and J lost 2; bases outside the gene matches: 7. The CDR3 DNA sequence: TGTGCCAGCAGTGGAAAGGGGGGACTAGCCACAGATACGCAGTATTTT. It specifies CASSGKGGLATDTQYF.

This clone was picked up a small number of times. This chain links TRBV18 with TRBJ2-2; 9 nucleotides agree with TRBD2. The V gene's germline CDR1 is KGHSH and CDR2 LQKENI. CDR3 length equals 17 residues. J lost 1 base, V lost 1 base, and 4 bases had no gene match. The CDR3 DNA is TGTGCCAGCTCACCACAACCTAGCGGGGTGAACACCGGGGAGCTGTTTTTT. This sequence encodes CASSPQPSGVNTGELFF. Combining the CDR3 with reference TRBV18 and TRBJ2-2 gives the whole variable domain NAGVMQNPRHLVRRRGQEARLRCSPMKGHSHVYWYRQLPEEGLKFMVYLQKENIIDESGMPKERFSAEFPKEGPSILRIQQVVRGDSAAYFCASSPQPSGVNTGELFFGEGSRLTVL.

J is TRBJ2-4 and V is TRBV7-8; 9 nucleotides line up with TRBD1. This CDR3 is 15 amino acids long. Germline trimming cut 5 bases from V and 1 base from J; bases unmatched to any gene: 3. Germline V lookup: CDR1 SGHVS, CDR2 FQNEAQ. The CDR3 reads CASSLTGGAKNIQYF. For the CDR3, the DNA is TGTGCCAGCAGCCTGACAGGGGGGGCCAAAAACATTCAGTACTTC.

This clone was observed a handful of times. The chain joins TRBV28 to TRBJ1-5; the D is unclear. The length of the CDR3 is 15 residues. Trimming cost V 8 bases and J 2 bases, with 16 bases left between them. The germline gives CDR1 MDHEN, CDR2 SYDVKM. Written as DNA, the CDR3 is TGTGCCAGCCAAACCCGGGGTAAGGGCAATCAGCCCCAGCATTTT. It encodes CASQTRGKGNQPQHF.

The chain employs TRBV28 and TRBJ2-7, with D perhaps TRBD2 (6 bases). This CDR3 comprises 13 residues. V was trimmed by 7 bases and J by 4 bases, leaving 14 bases between them. Germline-derived CDR1 and CDR2 are MDHEN and SYDVKM. Here the CDR3 reads CASNSRGRYEQYV. Here the CDR3 DNA reads TGTGCCAGCAACTCGCGGGGCCGATACGAGCAGTACGTC.

The chain is built from TRBV27 and TRBJ2-1, with 8 bases lining up with TRBD2. The CDR3 totals 15 residues. The V and J ends lost 5 bases and 0 bases, in that order; junction bases with no gene match: 3. Germline CDR1 is MNHEY and CDR2 is SMNVEV (reference sequence). The CDR3 nucleotides read TGTGCCAGCAGTCCCAGCGGGAGCTCCTACAATGAGCAGTTCTTC. This encodes CASSPSGSSYNEQFF.

This chain uses TRBV12-5 with TRBJ1-1; 7 bases line up with TRBD1. Losses at the gene ends were 1 base for V and 4 bases for J; bases not matched to a gene: 6. This CDR3 region has 15 residues. Germline V CDR1 and CDR2: LGHNT, FRNRAP. The DNA of the CDR3 is TGTGCTAGTGGTTTGGGACAGGGTTTGGGCACTGAAGCTTTCTTT. This encodes CASGLGQGLGTEAFF.

V gene TRBV19 combines with J gene TRBJ1-2, with 9 bases lining up with TRBD1. V was clipped by 1 base and J by 1 base; unmatched bases: 7. The CDR3 contains 17 residues. The germline V gene has CDR1 LNHDA and CDR2 SQIVND (reference sequence). The CDR3 DNA reads as TGTGCCAGTAGTATAGTCCCCGGGACAGGGAGTAACTATGGCTACACCTTC. Its translation is CASSIVPGTGSNYGYTF.

This chain uses TRBV6-5 with TRBJ1-2; D possibly corresponds to TRBD1 (5 bases). In germline, CDR1 is MNHEY, CDR2 SVGAGI. V lost 2 bases to trimming and J lost 6 bases, with 7 bases between them. The CDR3 sequence is 12 residues long. DNA for the CDR3: TGTGCCAGCAGTTACGCAGGGAATGGCTACACCTTC. Amino acid sequence: CASSYAGNGYTF.